This TCR beta chain derives from a study of vaccination and CD4 T cells after COVID-19. As for the study in general: Overlapping peptides covering the spike proteins of SARS-CoV-2, HCoV-NL63, HCoV-OC43 and HCoV-229E were added to stimulate cells.

A remark on this clonotype: Its target is not known.

CDR3 size: 16 residues. The germline V gene has CDR1 MNHNS and CDR2 SASEGT. V lost 4 bases, J lost 0 bases, and 13 bases lay in between. The Oncomine TCR Beta short-read assay was applied to DNA of cultured CD4+ T cells. The authors extracted genomic DNA from cultured CD4+ T cells. One entry per CDR3 protein, called by TCRdb with MiXCR from the PCR reads. In the table there are approximately 20,000 distinct CDR3 sequences, 70% of which are singletons. Treatment indicated: roughly 10-day PBMC culture with coronavirus spike peptide pools or control peptides (ViraFEST assay). This receptor was taken from a human donor who had recovered from COVID-19. The sequencing input was CD4+ T cells from blood, cultured in vitro. V and J are TRBV6-1 and TRBJ1-3, with D tentatively TRBD1 (6 bases). The CDR3 bases are TGTGCCAGCAGTGGGGGGCCATCCGTCTCTGGAAACACCATATATTTT. Translation: CASSGGPSVSGNTIYF.